The clone carrying this T cell receptor beta chain is a singleton in its sample. What it recognizes is unknown. The data are from a study of STAT3 mutations in large granular lymphocyte leukemia. Study outcomes and limitations: Every T-LGLL patient had at least one immunodominant TCRbeta clonotype. After therapy, 6 of 18 patients switched clonotypes, all new clones STAT3 wild type. A small but highly pathogenic clone may have been missed.

This table comes from immunoSEQ multiplex PCR, and its TCRdb copy is limited to in-frame clones, with some not included. The sample includes 4,000 to 5,000 clones, 82% of them seen just once. Sequenced sample: peripheral blood mononuclear cells. This sequence originates from a boy between 5 and 17 years old with T-cell large granular lymphocyte leukemia. Some clones in this sample may be carry-over from other donors' samples.

Here the CDR3 DNA reads TGTGCCAGCAGCGGTAGCGGGAGTGATGTGTATACGCAGTATTTT. It translates to CASSGSGSDVYTQYF. This chain uses TRBV7-9 with TRBJ2-3, with 9 positions matching TRBD2. The germline V gene has CDR1 SEHNR and CDR2 FQNEAQ (reference sequence). There are 15 residues in the CDR3. Germline trimming cut 5 bases from V and 7 bases from J; bases unmatched to any gene: 10.